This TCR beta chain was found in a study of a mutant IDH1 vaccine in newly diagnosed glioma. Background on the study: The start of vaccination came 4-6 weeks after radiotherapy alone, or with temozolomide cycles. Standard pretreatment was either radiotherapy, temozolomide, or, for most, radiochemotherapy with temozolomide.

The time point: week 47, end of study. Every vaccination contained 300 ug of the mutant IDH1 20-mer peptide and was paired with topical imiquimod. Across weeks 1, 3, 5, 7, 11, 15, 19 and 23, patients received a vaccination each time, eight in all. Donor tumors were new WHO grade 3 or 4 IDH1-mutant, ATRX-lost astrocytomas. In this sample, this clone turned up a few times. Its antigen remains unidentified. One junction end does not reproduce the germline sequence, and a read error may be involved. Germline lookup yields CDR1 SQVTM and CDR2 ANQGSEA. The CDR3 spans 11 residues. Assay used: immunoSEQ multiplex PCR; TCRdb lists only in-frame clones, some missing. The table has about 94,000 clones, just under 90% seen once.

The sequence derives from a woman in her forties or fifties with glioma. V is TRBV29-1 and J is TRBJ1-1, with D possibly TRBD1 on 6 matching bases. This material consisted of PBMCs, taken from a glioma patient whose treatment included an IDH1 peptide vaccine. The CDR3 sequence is CSAEDRTEAFF. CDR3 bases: TGCAGCGCTGAAGACAGGACTGAAGCTTTCTTT. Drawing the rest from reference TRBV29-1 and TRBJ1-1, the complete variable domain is SAVISQKPSRDICQRGTSLTIQCQVDSQVTMMFWYRQQPGQSLTLIATANQGSEATYESGFVIDKFPISRPNLTFSTLTVSNMSPEDSSIYLCSAEDRTEAFFGQGTRLTVV.